These 3 T cell receptor beta chains were sequenced from one sample in a study of T-cell reconstitution after alpha-beta-depleted transplantation in children. The TCRbeta library incorporated unique molecular identifiers. One entry per CDR3 protein, called by TCRdb with MiXCR from the PCR reads. Here the sample spans around 700,000 distinct CDR3 sequences, about an eighth being singletons. Sequencing was performed on PBMCs, taken before TCRalphabeta/CD19-depleted stem cell transplant. The receptors stem from a girl aged 2-10 years with congenital amegakaryocytic thrombocytopenia, due to receive a stem cell transplant.

This clonotype was recorded a few times. This chain uses TRBV20-1 with TRBJ2-7, with D hard to call. The CDR3 has 10 residues. V lost 6 bases and J lost 2, with 5 bases in between. The V gene's germline CDR1 is DFQATT and CDR2 SNEGSKA (reference sequence). Here the CDR3 DNA reads TGCAGTGCCTCCACCTACGAGCAGTACTTC. Encoded protein: CSASTYEQYF.

This clonotype was counted ten times or more. The V and J genes are TRBV12-3 or TRBV12-4 and TRBJ2-5; D unresolved. The V end lost 7 bases, the J end lost 2 bases, and 11 bases lay between the germline ends. The CDR3 runs to 13 residues. The CDR3 sequence is CASTPGAQETQYF. CDR3 DNA: TGTGCCAGCACCCCGGGTGCGCAAGAGACCCAGTACTTC.

This clonotype was recorded at least ten times. The chain joins TRBV7-8 to TRBJ1-1; the D is unclear. This CDR3 region has 12 residues. V lost 6 bases and J lost 0, with 5 bases in between. The V gene's germline CDR1 is SGHVS and CDR2 FQNEAQ. This CDR3 is CASRGMNTEAFF. Written as DNA, the CDR3 is TGTGCCAGCAGGGGGATGAACACTGAAGCTTTCTTT.